The 26 T cell receptor beta chains presented below share a single source sample, sequenced in a study of T cell changes during pregnancy in multiple sclerosis. Data came from immunoSEQ multiplex PCR; TCRdb stores just in-frame clones and leaves some out. The sample gives about 59,000 clones, around nine tenths of which show up once; approximately 5% is in the top ten. Sequencing used peripheral blood from another person, used as feeder cells. All receptors come from a human donor whose cells served as feeder cells for cultures in a pregnancy study.

The J gene is TRBJ2-3, the V gene TRBV6-1; 7 bases match TRBD1. Germline V gives CDR1 MNHNS, CDR2 SASEGT. The CDR3 runs to 15 residues. V lost 2 bases and J lost 1; bases outside the gene matches: 3. The CDR3 is CASSERQGGTDTQYF. In DNA form, the CDR3 reads TGTGCCAGCAGTGAAAGGCAGGGGGGCACAGATACGCAGTATTTT.

The chain has TRBV7-2 and TRBJ2-7, with TRBD2 matching 9 bases. Germline assignment: CDR1 SGHTA and CDR2 FQGNSA. The CDR3 covers 14 residues. Germline trimming cut 4 bases from V and 4 bases from J; bases unmatched to any gene: 5. CDR3 nucleotides: TGTGCCAGCAGCTATATAGCGGGGGTGTACGAGCAGTACTTC. This translates into CASSYIAGVYEQYF.

This clone was counted once. CDR3 nucleotide sequence: TGTGCCAGTAATTATAAGGGTCAGCCCCAGCATTTT. Translation: CASNYKGQPQHF. The rearrangement joins TRBV19 to TRBJ1-5; D not resolved. This CDR3 has 12 residues. The V end lost 7 bases, the J end lost 6 bases, and 10 bases lay between the germline ends. Germline values: CDR1 LNHDA, CDR2 SQIVND (reference sequence).

This clone was detected a few times. This rearrangement joins TRBV30 to TRBJ2-7; D may correspond to TRBD1 or TRBD2 (5 bases each). Germline values: CDR1 GTSNPN, CDR2 SVGIG (reference sequence). The CDR3 totals 15 residues. V was trimmed by 5 bases and J by 6 bases, leaving 23 bases between them. Here the CDR3 reads CAWAREGIPTGEQYF. Written as DNA, the CDR3 is TGTGCCTGGGCGAGAGAGGGGATCCCAACTGGCGAGCAGTACTTC.

The rearrangement uses TRBV7-2 and TRBJ2-1, with TRBD2 matching 7 bases. J lost 0 bases, V lost 4 bases, and 6 bases had no gene match. The CDR3 consists of 16 residues. Germline CDR1 is SGHTA and CDR2 is FQGNSA. The CDR3 sequence is CASSYSGTTSYNEQFF. CDR3 bases: TGTGCCAGCAGCTACTCCGGGACTACCTCCTACAATGAGCAGTTCTTC.

The V call is TRBV7-3, the J call TRBJ2-1, with D tentatively TRBD2 (7 bases). The CDR3 runs to 15 residues. Germline lookup yields CDR1 SGHTA and CDR2 FQGTGA. Trimming pared 3 bases from V and 9 bases from J, leaving 18 bases between. The CDR3 sequence is CASSFGRGPLGEQFF. The CDR3 coding sequence is TGTGCCAGCAGCTTCGGGCGGGGGCCACTCGGTGAGCAGTTCTTC.

The V gene is TRBV11-2, the J gene TRBJ2-1; 10 positions match TRBD1. V was pared by 5 bases and J by 3 bases, with 7 bases of the junction left unmatched. CDR3 size: 16 residues. From germline, CDR1 is SGHAT and CDR2 FQNNGV. As DNA, the CDR3 is TGTGCCAGCAGCCCCCAGACAGGGGGCTTCTACAATGAGCAGTTCTTC. The encoded protein is CASSPQTGGFYNEQFF.

The rearrangement uses TRBV4-1 and TRBJ1-3; D might be TRBD1 (6 bases). The length of the CDR3 is 15 residues. CDR1 is MGHRA, CDR2 YSYEKL, per germline. Trimming stripped 3 bases from V and 1 base from J, with 10 bases between. The CDR3: CASSHVQGSGNTIYF. CDR3 nucleotide sequence: TGCGCCAGCAGCCATGTCCAGGGGTCTGGAAACACCATATATTTT.

The J gene is TRBJ1-2, the V gene TRBV6-5; possible D gene TRBD1, 6 bases. The length of the CDR3 is 12 residues. V lost 11 bases to trimming and J lost 2 bases, with 12 bases between them. Germline V gene lookup returns CDR1 MNHEY and CDR2 SVGAGI. CDR3 coding DNA: TGTGCCGTCCTCACAGGGAACTATGGCTACACCTTC. It encodes CAVLTGNYGYTF.

In this sample, this clone turned up a few times. V gene TRBV30 combines with J gene TRBJ2-3, with TRBD2 matching over 7 bases. CDR3 size: 13 residues. Trimming cost V 0 bases and J 3 bases; bases outside gene matches: 0. Germline loops: CDR1 GTSNPN, CDR2 SVGIG (reference sequence). CDR3 in DNA: TGTGCCTGGAGTGTCGGGGGGACAGATACGCAGTATTTT. This encodes CAWSVGGTDTQYF. The whole variable domain, filled in from reference TRBV30 and TRBJ2-3, reads SQTIHQWPATLVQPVGSPLSLECTVEGTSNPNLYWYRQAAGRGLQLLFYSVGIGQISSEVPQNLSASRPQDRQFILSSKKLLLSDSGFYLCAWSVGGTDTQYFGPGTRLTVL.

This chain links TRBV6-5 with TRBJ2-7; D could derive from TRBD1 or TRBD2 (5 bases each). V was clipped by 2 bases and J by 3 bases, with 8 bases between them. Germline V gene data show CDR1 as MNHEY and CDR2 as SVGAGI. The CDR3 sequence is 13 residues long. The CDR3 DNA sequence: TGTGCCAGCAGTTACGGGACCTACTACGAGCAGTACTTC. Translated, it gives CASSYGTYYEQYF.

The CDR3 DNA follows: TGCGCCAGCAGCCGGGACTCTGCTGGGGCCAACGTCCTGACTTTC. Protein product: CASSRDSAGANVLTF. V gene TRBV5-1 combines with J gene TRBJ2-6; TRBD2 is a possible D gene (6 bases). Germline V lookup: CDR1 SGHRS, CDR2 YFSETQ. This CDR3 contains 15 residues. Trimming pared 4 bases from V and 2 bases from J, leaving 10 bases between.

Worth noting for this clone: One junction end disagrees with the germline gene, perhaps due to a read error. The chain uses TRBV6-6 and TRBJ1-1, with 7 bases lining up with TRBD1. The CDR3 extends over 13 amino acids. Per the germline V gene, CDR1 is MNHNY and CDR2 is SVGAGI (reference sequence). CDR3 residues: CASSYTRDEGQLF. CDR3 nucleotide sequence: TGTGCCAGCAGTTACACCCGCGACGAGGGACAGCTATTT.

The CDR3 DNA reads as TGTGCCAGCAGCCCAGGTGGTGGCCTTAGGTACTTC. It encodes CASSPGGGLRYF. The chain employs TRBV11-2 and TRBJ2-5; D gene ambiguous. Germline loops: CDR1 SGHAT, CDR2 FQNNGV. V lost 5 bases, J lost 13 bases, and 17 bases lay in between. The length of the CDR3 is 12 residues.

This sequence joins TRBV5-4 and TRBJ2-5; weak D call: TRBD2 (6 bases). The CDR3 extends over 16 amino acids. V was trimmed by 4 bases and J by 4 bases, leaving 20 bases between them. CDR1 SGHNT and CDR2 YYREEE come from the germline V gene (reference sequence). The CDR3, as DNA: TGTGCCAGCAGCCCTGGGGGGATGGGGGGTTCAGAGACCCAGTACTTC. It is translated as CASSPGGMGGSETQYF.

This sequence joins TRBV23-1 and TRBJ2-5; D is uncertain. TRBV23-1 is classed as an ORF, of uncertain function. Trimming shortened V by 2 bases and J by 3 bases, and 7 bases separated the two germline ends. The CDR3 has 13 residues. The CDR3 reads CASSQTDEETQYF. The DNA of the CDR3 is TGCGCCAGCAGTCAAACAGATGAAGAGACCCAGTACTTC.

The J gene is TRBJ1-3, the V gene TRBV6-1; D remains unclear. V shed 4 bases and J shed 2 bases, with 9 bases lying between them. Germline V gene data show CDR1 as MNHNS and CDR2 as SASEGT. The length of the CDR3 is 14 residues. CDR3 nucleotides: TGTGCCAGCAGTGCCTCGGGGACTGGAAACACCATATATTTT. It translates to CASSASGTGNTIYF.

The chain links TRBV11-3 to TRBJ2-7, with TRBD1 matching 8 bases. Germline V gene data show CDR1 as SGHNT and CDR2 as YENEEA. The CDR3 runs to 15 residues. After removal of 2 bases from V and 2 bases from J, the junction contained 5 bases not matched to a gene. CDR3 sequence (DNA): TGTGCCAGCAGCTTAAGCGGACAGGGAACCTACGAGCAGTACTTC. Residues: CASSLSGQGTYEQYF. Filled out from reference TRBV11-3 and TRBJ2-7, the complete variable domain reads EAGVVQSPRYKIIEKKQPVAFWCNPISGHNTLYWYLQNLGQGPELLIRYENEEAVDDSQLPKDRFSAERLKGVDSTLKIQPAELGDSAVYLCASSLSGQGTYEQYFGPGTRLTVT.

The V call is TRBV4-3, the J call TRBJ1-4; the D gene is possibly TRBD1 (5 bases). The V and J ends lost 0 bases and 9 bases respectively, with 17 bases between them. The CDR3 has 16 amino acids. Germline values: CDR1 LGHNA, CDR2 YSLEER. This CDR3 reads CASSQDREGTSQKLFF. CDR3 sequence (DNA): TGCGCCAGCAGCCAAGATAGGGAAGGGACCTCCCAAAAACTGTTTTTT.

The rearrangement joins TRBV28 to TRBJ2-2; TRBD1 matches 9 bases. Germline CDR1 is MDHEN and CDR2 is SYDVKM. Trimming removed 4 bases from V and 5 bases from J; junction bases left unmatched: 5. This CDR3 has 15 amino acids. The CDR3 spells CASSSDRGRTGELFF. The CDR3, as DNA: TGTGCCAGCAGTTCGGACAGGGGTAGGACCGGGGAGCTGTTTTTT.

The chain combines TRBV7-8 with TRBJ1-1; tentatively, D is TRBD1 (5 bases). This CDR3 is 13 amino acids long. Deletions cut 3 bases from V and 6 bases from J, with 11 bases between. Germline CDR1 reads SGHVS; CDR2 reads FQNEAQ. The CDR3 DNA follows: TGTGCCAGCAGCTTGGAAGGGGAGGCTGAAGCTTTCTTT. This encodes CASSLEGEAEAFF.

The V and J genes are TRBV2 and TRBJ2-3; TRBD1 or TRBD2 may be the D gene (6 bases each). The V end lost 7 bases, the J end lost 6 bases, and 17 bases lay between the germline ends. Per germline, CDR1 SNHLY and CDR2 FYNNEI. The CDR3 is made up of 14 amino acids. The CDR3 nucleotides read TGTGCCAGCATGAAACGTTTAGGGGGGGATACGCAGTATTTT. Its protein product is CASMKRLGGDTQYF.

The chain uses TRBV11-1 and TRBJ1-5; no clear D gene. V shed 6 bases and J shed 0 bases, with 12 bases lying between them. The CDR3 extends over 15 amino acids. The germline CDR1 and CDR2 sequences are SGHAT and FQDESV (reference sequence). The CDR3 DNA follows: TGTGCCAGCAGTTACGGCCCGGATAGCAATCAGCCCCAGCATTTT. This encodes CASSYGPDSNQPQHF.

V and J are TRBV5-1 and TRBJ2-5; TRBD1 matches 8 bases. Germline V gene lookup returns CDR1 SGHRS and CDR2 YFSETQ. The J segment lost 3 bases and the V segment lost 3 bases, leaving 4 bases of the junction unmatched. The CDR3 sequence is 14 residues long. The CDR3 DNA reads as TGCGCCAGCAGCTCCCAGGGGGCAGAAGAGACCCAGTACTTC. Translated, it gives CASSSQGAEETQYF.

The chain is built from TRBV10-3 and TRBJ1-5; 8 positions match TRBD1. V was clipped by 6 bases and J by 5 bases; unmatched bases: 9. This CDR3 is 15 amino acids long. The germline V gene encodes CDR1 ENHRY and CDR2 SYGVKD. CDR3 protein: CAISPRGPGYQPQHF. CDR3 nucleotide sequence: TGTGCCATCAGCCCCAGGGGGCCGGGGTATCAGCCCCAGCATTTT.

The chain recombines TRBV6-1 with TRBJ1-6; possible D gene TRBD1, 6 bases. This CDR3 has 15 amino acids. Per germline, CDR1 MNHNS and CDR2 SASEGT. Trimming removed 6 bases from V and 2 bases from J, with 11 bases in between. The CDR3 DNA sequence: TGTGCCAGCAGGGAGGGGACAACCTATAATTCACCCCTCCACTTT. This sequence encodes CASREGTTYNSPLHF.